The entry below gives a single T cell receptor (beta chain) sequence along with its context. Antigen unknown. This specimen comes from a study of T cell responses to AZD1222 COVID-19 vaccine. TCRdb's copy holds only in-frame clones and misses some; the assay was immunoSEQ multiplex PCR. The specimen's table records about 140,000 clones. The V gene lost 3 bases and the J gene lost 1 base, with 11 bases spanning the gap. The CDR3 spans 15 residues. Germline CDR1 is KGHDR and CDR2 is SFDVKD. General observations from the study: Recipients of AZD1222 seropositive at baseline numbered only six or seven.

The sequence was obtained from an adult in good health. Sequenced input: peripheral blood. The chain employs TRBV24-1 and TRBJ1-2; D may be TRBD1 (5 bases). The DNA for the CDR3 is TGTGCCACCAGTGATCGGGGGGACGGTAACTATGGCTACACCTTC. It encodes CATSDRGDGNYGYTF.